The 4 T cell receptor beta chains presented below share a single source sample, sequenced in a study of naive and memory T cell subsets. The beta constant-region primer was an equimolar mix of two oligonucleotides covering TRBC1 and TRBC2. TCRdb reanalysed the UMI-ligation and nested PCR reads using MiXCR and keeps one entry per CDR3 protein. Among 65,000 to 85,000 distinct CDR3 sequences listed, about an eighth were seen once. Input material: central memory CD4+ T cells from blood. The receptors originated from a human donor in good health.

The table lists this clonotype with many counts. The CDR3 coding sequence is TGCAGTGCCAACGCCCTGAGCTCTGGAAACACCATATATTTT. Its protein is CSANALSSGNTIYF. V and J are TRBV20-1 and TRBJ1-3; D is ambiguous. Germline V gene data show CDR1 as DFQATT and CDR2 as SNEGSKA (reference sequence). With 6 bases removed from V and 0 bases from J, the gap between germline ends came to 12 bases. CDR3 length equals 14 residues.

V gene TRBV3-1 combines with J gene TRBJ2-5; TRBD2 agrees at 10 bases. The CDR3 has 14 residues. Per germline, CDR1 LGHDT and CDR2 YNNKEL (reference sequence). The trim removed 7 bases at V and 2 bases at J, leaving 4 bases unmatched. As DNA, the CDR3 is TGTGCCAGCACCCCTAGCGGGAGTCAAGAGACCCAGTACTTC. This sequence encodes CASTPSGSQETQYF.

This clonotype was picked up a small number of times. CDR3 in amino acids: CASSSVEWNQETQYF. DNA for the CDR3: TGTGCCAGTAGTTCGGTTGAGTGGAACCAAGAGACCCAGTACTTC. The chain joins TRBV19 to TRBJ2-5; D not certain. The CDR3 has 15 amino acids. V lost 5 bases, J lost 0 bases, and 13 bases lay in between. Per germline, CDR1 LNHDA and CDR2 SQIVND (reference sequence).

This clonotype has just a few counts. Here the CDR3 reads CASSRDRGSNYGYTF. The CDR3 DNA reads TGCGCCAGCAGCCGAGACAGGGGAAGTAACTATGGCTACACCTTC. The chain joins TRBV5-1 to TRBJ1-2, with 8 bases identical to TRBD1. This CDR3 spans 15 amino acids. Per the germline V gene, CDR1 is SGHRS and CDR2 is YFSETQ. The V gene end was trimmed by 4 bases and the J gene end by 1 base; junction bases not matched to a gene: 6.